Presented here are 20 T cell receptor beta chains from one specimen sequenced in a study of blood T cell repertoires in COVID-19. Only in-frame clones appear in the TCRdb table, and some are missing; sequencing was by immunoSEQ multiplex PCR. This sample carries almost 300,000 clones, around nine tenths of them seen once, and the ten largest clones take over 8.5%. Material for sequencing was peripheral blood. These receptors all stem from a woman younger than 45 with COVID-19, enrolled during active disease.

The V call is TRBV19, the J call TRBJ1-3; D might be TRBD1 (6 bases). Trimming removed 8 bases from V and 2 bases from J, with 19 bases in between. CDR3 length equals 16 residues. Germline V gene data show CDR1 as LNHDA and CDR2 as SQIVND (reference sequence). The CDR3 loop reads CASLSITGTPGNTIYF. In DNA form, the CDR3 reads TGTGCCAGTCTCTCTATTACCGGGACACCTGGAAACACCATATATTTT.

V usage is TRBV2 and J usage is TRBJ2-3; D might be TRBD2 (7 bases). Trimming pared 6 bases from V and 1 base from J, leaving 14 bases between. This CDR3 is built from 15 residues. Germline loops: CDR1 SNHLY, CDR2 FYNNEI. The CDR3 region is CASRRGGVGTDTQYF. The CDR3 region has the DNA TGTGCCAGCAGGAGAGGGGGGGTTGGCACAGATACGCAGTATTTT.

This clone was seen only once. This chain uses TRBV5-1 with TRBJ2-5, with TRBD1 matching 8 bases. CDR1 is SGHRS and CDR2 is YFSETQ in the germline V gene. The CDR3 sequence is 17 residues long. V dropped 6 bases and J dropped 0; count of bases not matched to a gene: 13. This CDR3 reads CASNQRQGLGNQETQYF. CDR3 nucleotides: TGCGCCAGCAACCAACGACAGGGGCTGGGGAACCAAGAGACCCAGTACTTC.

The chain has TRBV19 and TRBJ1-1; no clear D gene. The CDR3 runs 14 residues. In germline, CDR1 is LNHDA, CDR2 SQIVND (reference sequence). Between the trimmed V and J ends, which lost 3 bases and 4 bases, there was a span of 12 bases. CDR3 in amino acids: CASSIREMGTEAFF. CDR3 nucleotide sequence: TGTGCCAGTAGTATCCGGGAGATGGGCACTGAAGCTTTCTTT.

This clone was observed a single time. The chain joins TRBV7-9 to TRBJ2-3; D perhaps matches TRBD2 (5 bases). This CDR3 spans 12 amino acids. Per the germline V gene, CDR1 is SEHNR and CDR2 is FQNEAQ (reference sequence). V lost 3 bases and J lost 6, with 7 bases in between. CDR3 bases: TGTGCCAGCAGCTTTCGGGGTGATACGCAGTATTTT. Its translation is CASSFRGDTQYF. The full variable domain, in which reference TRBV7-9 and TRBJ2-3 provide the parts outside the CDR3, is DTGVSQNPRHKITKRGQNVTFRCDPISEHNRLYWYRQTLGQGPEFLTYFQNEAQLEKSRLLSDRFSAERPKGSFSTLEIQRTEQGDSAMYLCASSFRGDTQYFGPGTRLTVL.

V gene TRBV12-3 or TRBV12-4 combines with J gene TRBJ2-1; D not certain. Trimming took 4 bases from V and 6 from J, leaving 4 bases between them. CDR3 length: 11 amino acids. In DNA form, the CDR3 reads TGTGCCAGCAGTTATCGCAATGAGCAGTTCTTC. Translating gives CASSYRNEQFF.

The chain couples TRBV7-2 to TRBJ2-3, with D maybe TRBD1 (5 bases). Per the germline V gene, CDR1 is SGHTA and CDR2 is FQGNSA. CDR3 length: 15 amino acids. The V and J ends lost 1 base and 3 bases respectively, with 11 bases between them. Here the CDR3 reads CASSLGNRPTDTQYF. The CDR3 DNA sequence: TGTGCCAGCAGCTTAGGTAACAGGCCTACAGATACGCAGTATTTT.

The chain couples TRBV20-1 to TRBJ1-2; no clear D. V shed 3 bases and J shed 3 bases, with 5 bases lying between them. Germline values: CDR1 DFQATT, CDR2 SNEGSKA (reference sequence). This CDR3 has 11 residues. In DNA form, the CDR3 reads TGCAGTGCTAGTTTAGACTATGGCTACACCTTC. It translates to CSASLDYGYTF.

V is TRBV19 and J is TRBJ2-7, with TRBD1 matching 9 bases. CDR1 and CDR2 (germline): LNHDA, SQIVND (reference sequence). V shed 3 bases and J 5 bases; nucleotides not matched to a gene: 8. This CDR3 comprises 15 residues. CDR3 DNA sequence: TGTGCCAGTAGTATCTCCGGGACAGGGATACACGAGCAGTACTTC. It encodes CASSISGTGIHEQYF.

The CDR3 region is CASSWVGSNTEAFF. The CDR3 DNA is TGTGCCAGCAGTTGGGTGGGCTCGAACACTGAAGCTTTCTTT. V and J are TRBV6-2 or TRBV6-3 and TRBJ1-1; D unclear. This CDR3 contains 14 residues. Trimming removed 4 bases at V and 1 base at J, with 10 bases between. Looked up from germline, CDR1 is MNHEY and CDR2 is SVGEGT.

V usage is TRBV18 and J usage is TRBJ2-1; TRBD2 might be the D (6 bases). V was pared by 1 base and J by 3 bases, with 10 bases between. This CDR3 has 15 residues. Germline V gene sequence: CDR1 KGHSH, CDR2 LQKENI. CDR3 sequence: CASSPRGEVYNEQFF. CDR3 DNA sequence: TGTGCCAGCTCACCACGCGGGGAGGTCTACAATGAGCAGTTCTTC.

The rearrangement uses TRBV18 and TRBJ2-6; TRBD1 matches at 11 bases. Germline CDR1 and CDR2: KGHSH and LQKENI. V shed 4 bases, J shed 2 bases, and the junction held 10 bases outside the gene matches. This CDR3 is 19 amino acids long. The CDR3 region is CASSLSGTGGTTGANVLTF. The CDR3 DNA sequence: TGTGCCAGCTCACTCAGCGGGACAGGGGGTACTACTGGGGCCAACGTCCTGACTTTC.

This clone was observed once. This rearrangement joins TRBV5-1 to TRBJ1-2, with 7 bases aligning to TRBD1. The CDR3 covers 14 residues. Germline V lookup: CDR1 SGHRS, CDR2 YFSETQ. With 2 bases clipped from V and 1 base from J, the junction kept 2 bases outside the gene matches. The CDR3 protein is CASSFGTDNYGYTF. The CDR3 DNA follows: TGCGCCAGCAGCTTCGGGACAGATAACTATGGCTACACCTTC. The variable domain in full, completed from reference TRBV5-1 and TRBJ1-2, reads KAGVTQTPRYLIKTRGQQVTLSCSPISGHRSVSWYQQTPGQGLQFLFEYFSETQRNKGNFPGRFSGRQFSNSRSEMNVSTLELGDSALYLCASSFGTDNYGYTFGSGTRLTVV.

V is TRBV20-1 and J is TRBJ2-2; D is uncertain. Germline assignment: CDR1 DFQATT and CDR2 SNEGSKA (reference sequence). The ends were cut back, 6 bases at V and 1 base at J, with 3 bases in the middle. The CDR3 has 11 residues. In DNA form, the CDR3 reads TGCAGTGCGAGGAACACCGGGGAGCTGTTTTTT. It encodes CSARNTGELFF.

The chain employs TRBV12-3 or TRBV12-4 and TRBJ2-1; D is unclear. Trimming pared 5 bases from V and 4 bases from J, leaving 9 bases between. The CDR3 runs to 13 residues. CDR3 sequence: CASSAEVYNEQFF. CDR3 DNA: TGTGCCAGCAGTGCCGAGGTTTACAATGAGCAGTTCTTC.

The V and J genes are TRBV7-9 and TRBJ2-7, with TRBD2 identical over 9 bases. CDR1 is SEHNR and CDR2 is FQNEAQ in the germline V gene (reference sequence). Trimming took 1 base from V and 2 from J; bases not matched to a gene: 3. This CDR3 contains 15 residues. CDR3 coding DNA: TGTGCCAGCAGCTTAGACCGCGGGGGGGCCTACGAGCAGTACTTC. Protein: CASSLDRGGAYEQYF.

V usage is TRBV6-2 or TRBV6-3 and J usage is TRBJ1-2, with 8 bases aligning to TRBD1. Germline V CDR1 and CDR2: MNHEY, SVGEGT. V lost 4 bases, J lost 4 bases, and 5 bases stayed unmatched. The CDR3 is made up of 14 amino acids. CDR3 sequence reads: CASSWTGIPYGYTF. The CDR3 nucleotides read TGTGCCAGCAGTTGGACAGGGATCCCCTATGGCTACACCTTC.

V gene TRBV6-1 combines with J gene TRBJ2-7, with TRBD2 matching over 7 bases. In germline, CDR1 is MNHNS, CDR2 SASEGT. The CDR3 runs to 17 residues. V shed 2 bases and J 3 bases; nucleotides not matched to a gene: 13. In nucleotides, the CDR3 is TGTGCCAGCAGTGAACAGTTAGCGGGCCCTACTCACTACGAGCAGTACTTC. Amino acid sequence: CASSEQLAGPTHYEQYF.

This chain's CDR3 is CASRHRGINYGYTF. The CDR3 DNA is TGTGCATCACGACACCGGGGGATCAACTATGGCTACACCTTC. This chain connects TRBV6-5 to TRBJ1-2, with a tentative D call TRBD1 (5 bases). Germline-derived CDR1 and CDR2 are MNHEY and SVGAGI. This CDR3 has 14 amino acids.

The chain has TRBV18 and TRBJ1-6; D is possibly TRBD1 (5 bases). V lost 4 bases and J lost 0, with 10 bases in between. CDR3 size: 16 residues. The germline gives CDR1 KGHSH, CDR2 LQKENI. The CDR3 DNA reads TGTGCCAGCTCACGGGAGGGGAGCTCCTATAATTCACCCCTCCACTTT. Its protein product is CASSREGSSYNSPLHF.